This T cell receptor beta chain was obtained from a study of blood T cell repertoires in COVID-19 (TCRdb year 2020). Looking at the study overall: Samples from collaborators originated in the United States, Italy and Spain and spanned both the acute and convalescent phases of COVID-19. Subjects who had been exposed to COVID-19, were actively infected with it, or had recovered from it provided the deeply sampled blood TCRbeta repertoires that made up the dataset. The repertoires were made available in a free public database intended to serve as a resource for research on the immune response to SARS-CoV-2. Sample metadata almost always included a de-identified subject ID, COVID-19 status, age in years and sex. Where HLA class I and class II types were available, the types were taken from metadata supplied by the sample provider, not from assay-based typing. The material from the prospective study consisted of cDNA or gDNA derived from T cells, B-cell-depleted T cells, or PBMCs. The samples were drawn from the first 160 participants of the ongoing ImmuneRACE study and from more than 1,000 subjects provided by 6 global collaborators.

Trimming leaves V shorter by 0 bases and J shorter by 6 bases, with the junction holding 6 bases beyond the gene matches. CDR1 and CDR2, per the germline V gene, are LGHNA and YSLEER. The CDR3 sequence holds 15 residues, the cysteine and phenylalanine included. The entry retains the CDR3 DNA only, 45 bases that are in frame from base 1. About this clone itself: Its target antigen remains unknown. No base quality information exists; no much larger clone differs at one position.

TCRbeta CDR3 regions were amplified from genomic DNA using the immunoSEQ Assay, a bias-controlled multiplex PCR. The paper's processing steps were these. The number of nucleated cells in each sample was estimated by amplification of reference gene primers within the assay. To quantify the absolute abundance of each unique TCRbeta CDR3 rearrangement, sequence reads were collapsed and filtered. For each sample, productive Simpson clonality was calculated by taking the square root of Simpson's diversity index across productive rearrangements. Drawn from immuneACCESS, this table holds only the in-frame rearrangements with V and J called that TCRdb kept. Clones are partly lost; checked studies trace under half to an unresolved V gene and leave the rest unexplained. The V and J calls and clone size are taken from that table; D and trimming were inferred from the DNA. Here the sample has about 64,000 clones; just over 85% occur a single time. Of the sample, 40% to 45% is held by the ten largest clones.

One collaborating source in Seattle enrolled patients during active infection and followed them longitudinally through the course of disease. Collaborating institutions collected whole blood in K2EDTA tubes following their own protocols. For TCRbeta analysis, collaborator samples were shipped as frozen whole blood, as isolated PBMCs, or as DNA extracted from either sample type. The paper as a whole reports these results and caveats: How much clinical and demographic metadata was included differed by source and by participant, and the metadata was provided uncurated.

The rearranged segments are TRBV4-3 and TRBJ1-1; TRBD1 agrees with 8 junctional bases. This receptor was identified in a woman aged 55-69 years with COVID-19, enrolled during active disease. Sample: peripheral blood. The DNA is as follows: TGCGCCAGCAGCCAAGATCCCGGGACAGGTTCTGAAGCTTTCTTT. Its protein product is CASSQDPGTGSEAFF.